These T cell receptor beta chains were read from a single sample in a study of preoperative IRX-2 immunotherapy in early breast cancer. Method: immunoSEQ multiplex PCR; TCRdb's copy keeps in-frame clones and lacks some. The repertoire holds about 43,000 clones, with approximately 95% as singletons. The sample consisted of tumor tissue, taken after IRX-2 immunotherapy. Every receptor here comes from a human donor with breast cancer. CDR3s include the opening cysteine and the closing phenylalanine or tryptophan. The order of the fields is clone size, J gene, V gene, D gene, CDR3 protein, CDR3 DNA. A D gene is named only where the DNA matches it firmly. Clone size is stated in some rows and not others, as once, few, many or a class when expanded.

>NA|TRBJ1-1|TRBV15|NA
CATSRDRKGNTEAFF
TGTGCCACCAGCAGAGATCGAAAGGGGAACACTGAAGCTTTCTTT
>NA|TRBJ2-1|TRBV4-2|NA
CASSQSRDTYSYNEQFF
TGTGCCAGCAGCCAATCCCGGGACACTTACTCCTACAATGAGCAGTTCTTC
>once|TRBJ2-3|TRBV7-2|TRBD2
CASSGRLAGGTDTQYF
TGTGCCAGCAGCGGACGACTAGCGGGAGGCACAGATACGCAGTATTTT
>NA|TRBJ1-5|TRBV15|NA
CATSRVGRDQPQHF
TGTGCCACCAGCAGAGTGGGACGCGATCAGCCCCAGCATTTT
>NA|TRBJ2-5|TRBV2|NA
CASQGAGAAQYF
TGTGCCAGCCAAGGGGCTGGAGCGGCCCAGTACTTC
>NA|TRBJ1-2|TRBV6-5|TRBD1
CASSGGTGVGYTF
TGTGCCAGCAGTGGCGGGACAGGGGTTGGCTACACCTTC
>NA|TRBJ2-5|TRBV1|NA
CTSSQANQGLDAETQYF
TGCACCAGCAGCCAAGCTAACCAGGGGTTGGATGCTGAGACCCAGTACTTC
>NA|TRBJ2-7|TRBV14|NA
CASSQGAATYEQYF
TGTGCCAGCAGCCAAGGGGCAGCTACCTACGAGCAGTACTTC
>few|TRBJ2-2|TRBV7-3|NA
CASSSNTGELFF
TGTGCCAGCAGCTCGAACACCGGGGAGCTGTTTTTT
>NA|TRBJ1-4|TRBV7-2|NA
CASSTQTIWGTNEKLFF
TGTGCCAGCAGCACGCAGACTATCTGGGGAACTAATGAAAAACTGTTTTTT
>NA|TRBJ2-3|TRBV7-3|TRBD2
CASSSRDRTSGSTDTQYF
TGTGCCAGCAGTTCTAGGGACCGGACTAGCGGGAGCACAGATACGCAGTATTTT
>NA|TRBJ1-4|TRBV7-9|NA
CASSASLATNEKLFF
TGTGCCAGCAGCGCCTCCCTGGCAACTAATGAAAAACTGTTTTTT
>NA|TRBJ2-7|TRBV27|NA
CASSFRLAFSYEQYF
TGTGCCAGCAGTTTTAGGCTAGCGTTCTCCTACGAGCAGTACTTC
>NA|TRBJ1-1|TRBV10-3|NA
CAISDSQDRVSTEAFF
TGTGCCATCAGTGACTCTCAGGACAGAGTCTCTACTGAAGCTTTCTTT
>NA|TRBJ2-5|TRBV12-5|NA
CASGSDAETQYF
TGTGCTAGTGGTTCGGACGCGGAGACCCAGTACTTC
>NA|TRBJ2-5|TRBV27|TRBD1
CASRWDSLSETQYF
TGTGCCAGCAGATGGGACAGCTTATCAGAGACCCAGTACTTC
>NA|TRBJ2-7|TRBV6-6|NA
CASSYGPEAYEQYF
TGTGCCAGCAGTTACGGGCCGGAAGCCTACGAGCAGTACTTC
>once|TRBJ2-7|TRBV2|NA
CASKMGPSYEQYF
TGTGCCAGCAAGATGGGACCTTCCTACGAGCAGTACTTC
>NA|TRBJ2-3|TRBV29-1|TRBD1
CSVVGGDRGSDTQYF
TGCAGCGTTGTTGGGGGGGACAGGGGTTCAGATACGCAATATTTT
>once|TRBJ1-2|TRBV28|NA
CASSNPEGLYGYTF
TGTGCCAGCAGTAACCCGGAGGGGCTCTATGGCTACACCTTC
>NA|TRBJ2-1|TRBV11-3|TRBD1
CASSLETGVGNEQFF
TGTGCCAGCAGCTTAGAAACAGGGGTGGGCAATGAGCAGTTCTTC
>NA|TRBJ2-6|TRBV11-2|NA
CASNLGLGGSGANVLTF
TGTGCCAGCAACTTAGGGCTGGGAGGATCCGGGGCCAACGTCCTGACTTTC
>once|TRBJ2-2|TRBV4-1|NA
CASSHNTGELFF
TGCGCCAGCAGCCACAACACCGGGGAGCTGTTTTTT
>NA|TRBJ1-1|TRBV6-5|NA
CASSWSRTANTEAFF
TGTGCCAGCAGTTGGTCCCGGACAGCGAACACTGAAGCTTTCTTT
>once|TRBJ2-3|TRBV5-4|TRBD2
CASASGRSRDTQYF
TGTGCCAGCGCTAGCGGGAGATCTAGAGATACGCAGTATTTT
>once|TRBJ2-1|TRBV29-1|NA
CSGGRGPGNEQFF
TGCAGCGGGGGCCGAGGGCCAGGCAATGAGCAGTTCTTC
>NA|TRBJ2-1|TRBV27|TRBD2
CASRFLGRERAYNEQFF
TGTGCCAGCAGGTTCCTGGGGAGGGAACGGGCCTACAATGAGCAGTTCTTC
>NA|TRBJ2-7|TRBV7-3|TRBD1
CASSSGTGAYEQYF
TGTGCCAGCAGCTCCGGGACAGGGGCCTACGAGCAGTACTTC
>once|TRBJ1-2|TRBV5-6|TRBD1
CASSSTGGRDGYTF
TGTGCCAGCAGCTCGACAGGGGGAAGAGATGGCTACACCTTC
>NA|TRBJ2-5|TRBV28|NA
CASTAVGPRLGETQYF
TGTGCCAGCACCGCAGTGGGCCCTCGCTTAGGTGAGACCCAGTACTTC
>NA|TRBJ2-1|TRBV28|NA
CASSLWGGSYNEQFF
TGTGCCAGCAGTTTATGGGGGGGCTCCTACAATGAGCAGTTCTTC
>NA|TRBJ2-3|TRBV10-3|TRBD1
CAINPWGTQGTDTQYF
TGTGCCATCAATCCATGGGGGACACAGGGGACAGATACGCAGTATTTT
>NA|TRBJ2-7|TRBV28|NA
CASTSGGTYEQYF
TGTGCCAGCACCTCTGGCGGCACCTACGAGCAGTACTTC
>NA|TRBJ1-3|TRBV28|NA
CASSSGGPSSGNTIYF
TGTGCCAGCAGTTCGGGCGGTCCCAGCTCTGGAAACACCATATATTTT
>NA|TRBJ2-7|TRBV7-2|TRBD2
CASSFLGLAGAEQYF
TGTGCCAGCAGCTTCCTTGGACTAGCGGGGGCGGAGCAGTACTTC
>NA|TRBJ2-7|TRBV28|NA
CASSSGQFSYEQYF
TGTGCCAGCAGTTCTGGACAGTTCTCCTACGAGCAGTACTTC
>NA|TRBJ2-7|TRBV7-9|TRBD2
CASSHRLAGVWKQYF
TGTGCCAGCAGCCATAGACTAGCGGGAGTTTGGAAGCAGTACTTC
>once|TRBJ1-1|TRBV7-2|TRBD1
CASSETGDLDTEAFF
TGTGCCAGCAGCGAGACAGGGGACCTAGACACTGAAGCTTTCTTT
>NA|TRBJ1-3|TRBV9|NA
CASSVGAENTIYF
TGTGCCAGCAGCGTGGGGGCAGAAAACACCATATATTTT
>NA|TRBJ2-3|TRBV5-1|TRBD2
CASSKAGGFTDTQYF
TGCGCCAGCAGCAAGGCGGGGGGGTTCACAGATACGCAGTATTTT
>NA|TRBJ2-3|TRBV28|NA
CASSDRAAQYF
TGTGCCAGCAGTGACCGGGCCGCGCAGTATTTT
>once|TRBJ1-5|TRBV6-6|TRBD1
CASSSGTVGVGQPQHF
TGTGCCAGCAGTTCAGGGACAGTGGGGGTTGGTCAGCCCCAGCATTTT
>NA|TRBJ1-6|TRBV4-2|NA
CASSLRDRTDNSPLHF
TGTGCCAGCAGCCTACGGGATAGGACAGATAATTCACCCCTCCACTTT
>NA|TRBJ2-3|TRBV11-2|TRBD2
CASSFRAGVGTDTQYF
TGTGCCAGCAGCTTCCGAGCGGGAGTAGGCACAGATACGCAGTATTTT
>NA|TRBJ2-3|TRBV6-5|NA
CASRERPTGFTQYF
TGTGCCAGCCGTGAACGCCCGACAGGTTTTACGCAGTATTTT
>NA|TRBJ1-2|TRBV28|NA
CASSLVPQGYNYGYTF
TGTGCCAGCAGTTTAGTTCCACAGGGTTATAACTATGGCTACACCTTC
>NA|TRBJ1-1|TRBV15|NA
CATSQEPKMNTEAFF
TGTGCCACCAGCCAAGAACCCAAGATGAACACTGAAGCTTTCTTT
>once|TRBJ2-5|TRBV4-1|NA
CASSQGNRGETQYF
TGCGCCAGCAGCCAAGGGAACCGCGGGGAGACCCAGTACTTC
>NA|TRBJ1-4|TRBV28|TRBD1
CASSLSLGQGDEKLFF
TGTGCCAGCAGTTTATCCCTAGGACAGGGGGATGAAAAACTGTTTTTT
>NA|TRBJ2-5|TRBV7-9|TRBD1
CASTTWDRQETQYF
TGTGCCAGCACCACATGGGACAGACAAGAGACCCAGTACTTC
>NA|TRBJ1-5|TRBV6-6|NA
CASREDSRSNQPQHF
TGTGCCAGCAGAGAGGACAGTCGGAGCAATCAGCCCCAGCATTTT
>NA|TRBJ2-7|TRBV10-3|TRBD1
CAIRGQGNHEQYF
TGTGCCATCAGAGGACAGGGGAACCACGAGCAGTACTTC
>NA|TRBJ1-1|TRBV4-2|NA
CASRDSFKAFF
TGTGCCAGCCGTGACAGTTTTAAAGCTTTCTTT
>once|TRBJ1-1|TRBV6-6|NA
CASNLPGRNTEAFF
TGTGCCAGCAACCTCCCGGGCAGGAACACTGAAGCTTTCTTT